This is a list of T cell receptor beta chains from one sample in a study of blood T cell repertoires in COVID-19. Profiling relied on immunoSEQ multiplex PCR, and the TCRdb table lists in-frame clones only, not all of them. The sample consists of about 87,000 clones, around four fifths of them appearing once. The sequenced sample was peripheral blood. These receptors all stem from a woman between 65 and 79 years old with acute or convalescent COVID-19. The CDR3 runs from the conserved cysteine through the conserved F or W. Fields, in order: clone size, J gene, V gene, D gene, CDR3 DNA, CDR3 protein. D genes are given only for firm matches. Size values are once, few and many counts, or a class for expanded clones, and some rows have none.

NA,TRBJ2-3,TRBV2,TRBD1,TGTGCCAGCAGCGTACAGGGCCTACAGGGGGATACGCAGTATTTT,CASSVQGLQGDTQYF
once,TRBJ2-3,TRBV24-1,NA,TGTGCCACCAGTGATTTCCCTACTTCAGATACGCAGTATTTT,CATSDFPTSDTQYF
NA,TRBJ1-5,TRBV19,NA,TGTGCCTCGGAGGGCAGTCGCAATCAGCCCCAGCATTTT,CASEGSRNQPQHF
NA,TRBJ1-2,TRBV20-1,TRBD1,TGCAGTGCTAGTGGGGGAGGGGACAGGGGCTATGGCTACACCTTC,CSASGGGDRGYGYTF
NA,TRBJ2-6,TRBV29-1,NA,TGCAGCGCAAGAGACAGAAGGTCTGGGGCCAACGTCCTGACTTTC,CSARDRRSGANVLTF
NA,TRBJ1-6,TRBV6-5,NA,TGTGCCAGCAGTCTCAGGGCTTTAGCCCTCCACTTT,CASSLRALALHF
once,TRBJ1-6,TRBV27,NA,TGTGCCAGCAGTATTTTCGGGGTGGTTTCACCCCTCCACTTT,CASSIFGVVSPLHF
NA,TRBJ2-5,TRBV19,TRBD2,TGTGCCAGTAGTATACAACCTAGCGGGGGGAGAGAGACCCAGTACTTC,CASSIQPSGGRETQYF
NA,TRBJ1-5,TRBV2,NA,TGTGCCAGCCACAGGGTCCGGAATCAGCCCCAGCATTTT,CASHRVRNQPQHF
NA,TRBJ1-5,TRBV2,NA,TGTGCCAGCAGTGAAGCTCAGGGTATTCAGCCCCAGCATTTT,CASSEAQGIQPQHF
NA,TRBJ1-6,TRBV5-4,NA,TGTGCCAGCAGCTTGGACAGTTCGAATTCACCCCTCCACTTT,CASSLDSSNSPLHF
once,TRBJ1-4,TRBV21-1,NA,TGTGCCAGCAGCAGAAGCCGGGACAGGGTTTCCCTTTTGTGCGAAAAACTGTTTTTT,CASSRSRDRVSLLCEKLFF
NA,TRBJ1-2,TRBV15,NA,TGTGCCACCAGCAGAGGGGGCTTAGGGTATGGCTACACCTTC,CATSRGGLGYGYTF
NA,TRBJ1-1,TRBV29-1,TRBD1,TGCAGCGTCACCCACGGGACAGCCGAAGCTTTCTTT,CSVTHGTAEAFF
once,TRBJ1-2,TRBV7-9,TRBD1,TGTGCCAGCAGCTACGGGACAGACTTCTATGGCTACACCTTC,CASSYGTDFYGYTF
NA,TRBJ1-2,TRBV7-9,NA,TGTGCCAGCAGCTTATCAGAGGGTGGCTACACCTTC,CASSLSEGGYTF
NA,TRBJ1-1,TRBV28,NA,TGTGCCAGCACTTCCCCGGGGGGTTTAAGGACTGAAGCTTTCTTT,CASTSPGGLRTEAFF
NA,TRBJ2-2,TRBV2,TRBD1,TGTGCCAGCACTGGGACAGGGAACACCGGGGAGCTGTTTTTT,CASTGTGNTGELFF
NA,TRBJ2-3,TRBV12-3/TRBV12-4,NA,TGTGCCAGCAGACTCGCAGGGGGGCCGAGTGCGTATTTT,CASRLAGGPSAYF
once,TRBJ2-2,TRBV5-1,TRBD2,TGCGCCAGCAGAACTAGCGGGGCCCCAACCGGGGAGCTGTTTTTT,CASRTSGAPTGELFF
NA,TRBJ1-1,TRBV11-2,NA,TGTGCCAGCAGCTTAGCCCGAGGGGCTTTCTTT,CASSLARGAFF
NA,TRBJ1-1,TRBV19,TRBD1,TGTGCCAGTAGGAAGAACAGGGGGCTTAATGAAGCTTTCTTT,CASRKNRGLNEAFF
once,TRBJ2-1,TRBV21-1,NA,TGTGCCAGCAGCAAAGATTGTAGCGGGGTTAACAATGAGCAGTTCTTC,CASSKDCSGVNNEQFF
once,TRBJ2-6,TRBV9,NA,TGTGCCAGCAGCGAGCAAGGGGGGGCCTCTGGGGCCAACGTCCTGACTTTC,CASSEQGGASGANVLTF
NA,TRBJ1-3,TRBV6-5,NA,TGTGCCAGCACATCCTCTGGAAACACCATATATTTT,CASTSSGNTIYF
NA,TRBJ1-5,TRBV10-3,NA,TGTGCCACCCGGGAAGGCAATCAGCCCCAGCATTTT,CATREGNQPQHF
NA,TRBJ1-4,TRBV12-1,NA,TGTGCCAGCAGCTTTTCCGGGACAGGGGCGAAAAGTGAAAAACTGTTTTTT,CASSFSGTGAKSEKLFF
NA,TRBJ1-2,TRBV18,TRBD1,TGTGCCAGCTCACCATCCGGGACAGGAGAGAATGGCTACACCTTC,CASSPSGTGENGYTF
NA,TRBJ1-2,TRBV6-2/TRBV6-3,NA,TGTGCCAGCAGTTACTCGACAGACCTTCATAACTATGGCTACACCTTC,CASSYSTDLHNYGYTF
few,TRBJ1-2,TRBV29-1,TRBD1,TGCAGCGTGATCACCCACCTCGGACAGGCAAAGACCTTC,CSVITHLGQAKTF